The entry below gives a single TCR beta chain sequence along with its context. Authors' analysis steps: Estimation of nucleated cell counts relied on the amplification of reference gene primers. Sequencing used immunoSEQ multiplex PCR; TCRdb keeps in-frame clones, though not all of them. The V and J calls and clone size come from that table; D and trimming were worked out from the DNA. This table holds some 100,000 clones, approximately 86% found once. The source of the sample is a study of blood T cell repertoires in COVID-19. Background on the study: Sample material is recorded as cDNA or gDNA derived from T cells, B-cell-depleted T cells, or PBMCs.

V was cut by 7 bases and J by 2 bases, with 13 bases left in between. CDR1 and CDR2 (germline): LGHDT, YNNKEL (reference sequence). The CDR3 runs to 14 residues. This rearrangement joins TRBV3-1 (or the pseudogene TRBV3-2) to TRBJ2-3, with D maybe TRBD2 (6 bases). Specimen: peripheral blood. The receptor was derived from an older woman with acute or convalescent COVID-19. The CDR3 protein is CASTRDSHTDTQYF. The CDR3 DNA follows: TGTGCCAGCACCCGGGACTCCCACACAGATACGCAGTATTTT.